The T cell receptor beta chain under discussion was sequenced for a study of identical twins. Points from the study as a whole: Model-predicted out-of-frame TCR alpha sharing fell below observed values in monozygotic twins.

TCRdb re-called the 5' RACE reads with MiXCR, one entry per CDR3 protein. The table has about 520,000 distinct CDR3 sequences, around 20% seen once. Only one count was recorded for this clonotype. Its antigen remains unknown. The same data also went into a second study, on T cells expressing NK-cell markers. That investigation notes: The study found these clonotypes also leading the CD3+CD56-NKG2C+ fraction in several donors.

Input material: CD4+ T cells sorted from blood. The TCR sequence derives from a woman aged 18-29 years in good health.

CDR3 in amino acids: CASGQREGSTDTQYF. The CDR3 DNA follows: TGCGCCAGCGGCCAGCGGGAGGGTAGCACAGATACGCAGTATTTT. The V call is TRBV5-1, the J call TRBJ2-3; the match to TRBD2 covers 10 bases. The germline gives CDR1 SGHRS, CDR2 YFSETQ. V shed 7 bases, J shed 0 bases, and the junction held 5 bases outside the gene matches. The length of the CDR3 is 15 residues. Supplemented by reference TRBV5-1 and TRBJ2-3, the full variable domain reads KAGVTQTPRYLIKTRGQQVTLSCSPISGHRSVSWYQQTPGQGLQFLFEYFSETQRNKGNFPGRFSGRQFSNSRSEMNVSTLELGDSALYLCASGQREGSTDTQYFGPGTRLTVL.